A selection of T cell receptor beta chains follows, all from one sample in a study of OX40 agonist ivuxolimab in advanced cancers. The method was immunoSEQ multiplex PCR; TCRdb's version includes in-frame clones alone and lacks a portion of them. This sample carries some 50,000 clones, approximately 87% of them seen once, and the ten largest clones take roughly 4.9%. The sample here was CD4+ or CD8+ T cells sorted from blood, taken in a trial of the OX40 agonist ivuxolimab. These receptors came from an adult with an advanced solid tumor such as melanoma, head and neck, liver or kidney cancer. CDR3s include the opening cysteine and the closing phenylalanine or tryptophan. The D gene is left open where the match is weak. For some rows the clone size is stated as once, few or many, or as a class when expanded; others skip it.

TRBV25-1,NA,once,TRBJ2-1,TGTGCCAGCAGTAAAGGGGGGTACAATGAGCAGTTCTTC,CASSKGGYNEQFF
TRBV28,NA,NA,TRBJ2-7,TGTGCCAGCAGTTTCCCCGGAAGCCTCTCCTACGAGCAGTACTTC,CASSFPGSLSYEQYF
TRBV6-6,TRBD1,few,TRBJ2-7,TGTGCCAGCAGCCTCCGGGACAGCCCCTACGAGCAGTACTTC,CASSLRDSPYEQYF
TRBV19,NA,NA,TRBJ2-7,TGTGCCAGTAGTATAGATTCGGTCTCCTACGAGCAGTACTTC,CASSIDSVSYEQYF
TRBV5-1,NA,NA,TRBJ1-3,TGCGCCAGCAGCTTGGACAGAGCCTCTGGAAACACCATATATTTT,CASSLDRASGNTIYF
TRBV7-3,TRBD1,NA,TRBJ2-2,TGTGCCAGCAGCTCGGCGGGACAGGGGGATCTCGGGGAGCTGTTTTTT,CASSSAGQGDLGELFF
TRBV19,TRBD1,NA,TRBJ2-7,TGTGCCAGTAGTTCCAGGGGGAACTACGAGCAGTACTTC,CASSSRGNYEQYF
TRBV5-4,TRBD2,NA,TRBJ2-3,TGTGCCAGCAGCTACGGACTAGCGGGGGCAGATACGCAGTATTTT,CASSYGLAGADTQYF
TRBV6-6,TRBD1,NA,TRBJ1-3,TGTGCCAGCAGTTCGGGACAGCCCCGCTCTGGAAACACCATATATTTT,CASSSGQPRSGNTIYF
TRBV4-2,TRBD2,NA,TRBJ2-1,TGTGCCAGCAGCCAACTAGCGGGGGGCATCTACAATGAGCAGTTCTTC,CASSQLAGGIYNEQFF
TRBV23-1,NA,NA,TRBJ1-5,TGCGCCAGCACTCTACGGGACACCAATCAGCCCCAGCATTTT,CASTLRDTNQPQHF
TRBV6-1,NA,NA,TRBJ2-1,TGTGCCAGCAGTGAATTGCCCACCCCGAGGTCCAATGAGCAGTTCTTC,CASSELPTPRSNEQFF
TRBV7-8,TRBD1,once,TRBJ2-1,TGTGCCAGCAGCTATGGCCGGGACAGCTTATACAATGAGCAGTTCTTC,CASSYGRDSLYNEQFF
TRBV18,TRBD2,NA,TRBJ2-1,TGTGCCAGCTCCCCGCCCCTAGCGGGAGGTTATTACAATGAGCAGTTCTTC,CASSPPLAGGYYNEQFF
TRBV2,NA,NA,TRBJ1-6,TGTGCCAGCAGTCCGGACAGTCGGAATTCACCCCTCCACTTT,CASSPDSRNSPLHF
TRBV6-5,TRBD1,NA,TRBJ2-7,TGTGCCAGCAGTGCCGACAGGGGGGTCTACGAGCAGTACTTC,CASSADRGVYEQYF
TRBV30,NA,NA,TRBJ2-1,TGTGCCTGGAGGGCCCTAGCCGGGAATGAGCAGTTCTTC,CAWRALAGNEQFF
TRBV7-3,TRBD2,NA,TRBJ2-3,TGTGCCAGCAGCTTAGGGAGAAATAGCGGGCGGTTGGCAGATACGCAGTATTTT,CASSLGRNSGRLADTQYF
TRBV19,NA,few,TRBJ1-5,TGTGCCAGTATGGGGACGGCCAATCAGCCCCAGCATTTT,CASMGTANQPQHF
TRBV5-4,NA,NA,TRBJ2-5,TGTGCCAGCAGGGACCAGGTGCAAGAGACCCAGTACTTC,CASRDQVQETQYF
TRBV6-1,NA,NA,TRBJ2-3,TGTGCCAGCAGTGACTCTACGCCCAGCACAGATACGCAGTATTTT,CASSDSTPSTDTQYF
TRBV5-6,TRBD1,NA,TRBJ1-1,TGTGCCAGCAGCGCGATGACAGGGGGGAACACTGAAGCTTTCTTT,CASSAMTGGNTEAFF
TRBV5-1,TRBD1,NA,TRBJ1-6,TGCGCCAGCAGCCTAACAGGGGCGGGAAGCAATTCACCCCTCCACTTT,CASSLTGAGSNSPLHF
TRBV7-3,TRBD1,NA,TRBJ1-2,TGTGCCAGCAGCCCAGGGACAGGGTCGGATGGCTACACCTTC,CASSPGTGSDGYTF
TRBV9,TRBD1,NA,TRBJ2-1,TGTGCCAGCAGCGCCGACATATCAGGGGGCAGTGAGCAGTTCTTC,CASSADISGGSEQFF
TRBV6-6,NA,NA,TRBJ2-7,TGTGCCAGCAGTGACCAGGGGTACGAGCAGTACTTC,CASSDQGYEQYF
TRBV19,NA,once,TRBJ2-6,TGTGCCAGTAGTAGTAGGACAGAGAGCTCTGGGGCCAACGTCCTGACTTTC,CASSSRTESSGANVLTF
TRBV7-8,TRBD2,once,TRBJ2-5,TGTGCCAGCAGCTTAGCTTTTGAAGGGGAGGGGCGGTACTTC,CASSLAFEGEGRYF